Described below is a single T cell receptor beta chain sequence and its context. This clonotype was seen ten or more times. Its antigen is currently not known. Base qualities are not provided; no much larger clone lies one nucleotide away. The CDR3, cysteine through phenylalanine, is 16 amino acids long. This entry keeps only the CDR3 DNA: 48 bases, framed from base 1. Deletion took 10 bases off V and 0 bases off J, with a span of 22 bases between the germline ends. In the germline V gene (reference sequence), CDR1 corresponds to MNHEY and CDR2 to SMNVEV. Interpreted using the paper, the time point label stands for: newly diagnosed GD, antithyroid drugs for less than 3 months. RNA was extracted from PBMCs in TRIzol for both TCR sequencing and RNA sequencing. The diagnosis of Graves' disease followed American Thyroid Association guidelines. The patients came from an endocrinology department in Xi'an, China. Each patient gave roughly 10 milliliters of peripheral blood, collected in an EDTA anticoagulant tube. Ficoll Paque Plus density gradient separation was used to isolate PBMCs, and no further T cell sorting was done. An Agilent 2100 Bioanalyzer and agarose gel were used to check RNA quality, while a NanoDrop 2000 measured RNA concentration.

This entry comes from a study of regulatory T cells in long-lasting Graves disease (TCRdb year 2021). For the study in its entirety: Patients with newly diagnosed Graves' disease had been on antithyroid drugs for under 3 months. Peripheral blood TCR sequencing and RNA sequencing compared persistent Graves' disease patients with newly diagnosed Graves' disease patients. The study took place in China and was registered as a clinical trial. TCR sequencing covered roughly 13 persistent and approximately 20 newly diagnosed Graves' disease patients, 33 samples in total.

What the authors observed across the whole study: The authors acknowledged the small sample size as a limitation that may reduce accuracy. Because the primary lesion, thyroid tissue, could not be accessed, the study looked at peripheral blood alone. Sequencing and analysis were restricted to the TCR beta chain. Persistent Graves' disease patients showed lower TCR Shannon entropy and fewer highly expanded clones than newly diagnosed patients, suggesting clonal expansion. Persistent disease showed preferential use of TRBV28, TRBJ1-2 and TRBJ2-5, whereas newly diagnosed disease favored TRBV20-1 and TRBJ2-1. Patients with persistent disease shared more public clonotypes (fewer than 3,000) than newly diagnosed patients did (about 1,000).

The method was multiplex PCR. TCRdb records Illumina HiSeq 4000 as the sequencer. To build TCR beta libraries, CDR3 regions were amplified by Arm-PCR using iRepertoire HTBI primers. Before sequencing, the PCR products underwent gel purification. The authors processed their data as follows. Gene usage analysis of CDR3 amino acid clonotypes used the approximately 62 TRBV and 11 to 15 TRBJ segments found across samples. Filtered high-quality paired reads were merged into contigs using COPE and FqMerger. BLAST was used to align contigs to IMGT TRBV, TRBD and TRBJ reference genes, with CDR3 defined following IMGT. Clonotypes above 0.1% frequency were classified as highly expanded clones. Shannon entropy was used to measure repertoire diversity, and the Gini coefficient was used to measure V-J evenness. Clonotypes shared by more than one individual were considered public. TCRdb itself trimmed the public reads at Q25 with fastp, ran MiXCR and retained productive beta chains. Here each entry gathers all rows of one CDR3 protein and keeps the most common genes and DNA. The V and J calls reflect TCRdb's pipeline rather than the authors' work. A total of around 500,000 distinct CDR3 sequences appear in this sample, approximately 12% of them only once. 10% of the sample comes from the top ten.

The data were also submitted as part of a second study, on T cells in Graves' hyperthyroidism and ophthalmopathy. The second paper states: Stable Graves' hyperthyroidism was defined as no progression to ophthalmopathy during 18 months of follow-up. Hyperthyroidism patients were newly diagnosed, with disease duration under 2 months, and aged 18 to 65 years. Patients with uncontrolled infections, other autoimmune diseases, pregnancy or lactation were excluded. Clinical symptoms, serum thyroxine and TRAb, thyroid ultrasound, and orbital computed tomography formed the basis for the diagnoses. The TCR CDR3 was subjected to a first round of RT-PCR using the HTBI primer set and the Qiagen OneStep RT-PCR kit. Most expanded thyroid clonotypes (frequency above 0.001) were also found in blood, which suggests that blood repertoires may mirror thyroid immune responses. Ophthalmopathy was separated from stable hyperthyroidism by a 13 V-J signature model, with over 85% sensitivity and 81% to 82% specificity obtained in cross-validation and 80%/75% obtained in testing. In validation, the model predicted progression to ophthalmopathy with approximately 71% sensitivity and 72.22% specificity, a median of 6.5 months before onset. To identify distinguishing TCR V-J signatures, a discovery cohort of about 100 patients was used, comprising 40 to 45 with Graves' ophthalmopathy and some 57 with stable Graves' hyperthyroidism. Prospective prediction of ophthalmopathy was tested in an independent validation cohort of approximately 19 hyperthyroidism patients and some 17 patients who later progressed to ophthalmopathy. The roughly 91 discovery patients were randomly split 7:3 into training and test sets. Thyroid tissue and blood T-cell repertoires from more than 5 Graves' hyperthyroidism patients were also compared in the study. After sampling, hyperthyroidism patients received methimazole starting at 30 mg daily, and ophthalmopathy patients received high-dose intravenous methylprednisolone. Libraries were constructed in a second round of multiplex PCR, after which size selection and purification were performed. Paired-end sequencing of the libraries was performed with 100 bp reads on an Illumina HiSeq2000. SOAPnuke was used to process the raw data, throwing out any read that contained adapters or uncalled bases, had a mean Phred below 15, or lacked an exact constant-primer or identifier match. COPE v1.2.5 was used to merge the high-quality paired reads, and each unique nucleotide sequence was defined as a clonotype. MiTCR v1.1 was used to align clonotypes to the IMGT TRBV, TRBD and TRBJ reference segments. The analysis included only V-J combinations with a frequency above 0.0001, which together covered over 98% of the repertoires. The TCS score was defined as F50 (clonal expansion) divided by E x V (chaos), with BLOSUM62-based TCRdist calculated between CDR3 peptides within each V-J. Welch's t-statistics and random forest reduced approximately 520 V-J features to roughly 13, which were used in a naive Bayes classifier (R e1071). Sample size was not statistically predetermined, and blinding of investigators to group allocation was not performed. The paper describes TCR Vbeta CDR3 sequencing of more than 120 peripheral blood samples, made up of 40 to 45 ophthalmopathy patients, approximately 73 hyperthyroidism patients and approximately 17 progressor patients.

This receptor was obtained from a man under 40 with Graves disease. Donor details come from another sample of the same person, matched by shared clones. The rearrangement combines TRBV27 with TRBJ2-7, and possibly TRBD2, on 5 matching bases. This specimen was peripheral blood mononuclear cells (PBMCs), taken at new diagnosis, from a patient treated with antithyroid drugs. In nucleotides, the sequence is TGTGCCATCCTAAGGGTTATTCACGGGAACTCCTACGAGCAGTACTTC. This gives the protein CAILRVIHGNSYEQYF.